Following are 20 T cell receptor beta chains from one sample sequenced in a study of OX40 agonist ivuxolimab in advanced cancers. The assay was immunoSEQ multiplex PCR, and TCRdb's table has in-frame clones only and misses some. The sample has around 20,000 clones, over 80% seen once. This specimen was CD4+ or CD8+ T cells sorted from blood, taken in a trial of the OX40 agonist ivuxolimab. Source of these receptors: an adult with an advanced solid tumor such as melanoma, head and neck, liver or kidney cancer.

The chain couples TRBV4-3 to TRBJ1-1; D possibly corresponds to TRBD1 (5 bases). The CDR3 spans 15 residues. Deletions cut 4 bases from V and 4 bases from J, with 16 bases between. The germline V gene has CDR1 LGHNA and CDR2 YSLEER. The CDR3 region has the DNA TGCGCCAGCAGCCGATCCCAGGGTAGCGGCACTGAAGCTTTCTTT. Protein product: CASSRSQGSGTEAFF.

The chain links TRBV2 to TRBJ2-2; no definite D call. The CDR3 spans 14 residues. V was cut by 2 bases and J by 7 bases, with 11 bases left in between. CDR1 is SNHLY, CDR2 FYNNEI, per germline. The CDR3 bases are TGTGCCAGCAGTGAAAAACCCTTCGGCGGGGAGCTGTTTTTT. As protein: CASSEKPFGGELFF.

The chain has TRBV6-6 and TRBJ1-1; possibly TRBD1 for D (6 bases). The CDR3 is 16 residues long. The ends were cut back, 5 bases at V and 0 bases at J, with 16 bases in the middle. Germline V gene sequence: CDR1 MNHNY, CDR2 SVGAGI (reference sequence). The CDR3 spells CASSKDSLNMNTEAFF. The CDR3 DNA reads TGTGCCAGCAGTAAGGACAGCCTAAACATGAACACTGAAGCTTTCTTT.

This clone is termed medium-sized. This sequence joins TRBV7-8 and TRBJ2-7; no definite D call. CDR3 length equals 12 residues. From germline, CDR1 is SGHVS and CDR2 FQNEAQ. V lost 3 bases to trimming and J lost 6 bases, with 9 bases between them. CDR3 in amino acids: CASSFWGSEQYF. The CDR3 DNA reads TGTGCCAGCAGCTTTTGGGGAAGCGAGCAGTACTTC.

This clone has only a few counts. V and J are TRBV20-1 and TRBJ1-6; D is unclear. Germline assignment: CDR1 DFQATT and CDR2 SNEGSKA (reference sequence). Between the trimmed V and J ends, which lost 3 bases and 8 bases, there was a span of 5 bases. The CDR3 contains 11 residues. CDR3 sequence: CSAREDSPLHF. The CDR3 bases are TGCAGTGCTAGGGAGGATTCACCCCTCCACTTT.

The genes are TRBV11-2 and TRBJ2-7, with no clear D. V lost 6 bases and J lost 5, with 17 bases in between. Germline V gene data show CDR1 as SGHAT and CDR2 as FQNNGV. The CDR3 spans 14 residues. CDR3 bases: TGTGCCAGCAGTGAATTTGAGGCCTCTAACGAGCAGTACTTC. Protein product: CASSEFEASNEQYF.

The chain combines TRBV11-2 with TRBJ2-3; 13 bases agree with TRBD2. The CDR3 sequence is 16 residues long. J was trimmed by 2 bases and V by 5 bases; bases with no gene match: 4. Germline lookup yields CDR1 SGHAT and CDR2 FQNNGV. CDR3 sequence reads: CASSRLAGGYTDTQYF. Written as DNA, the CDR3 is TGTGCCAGCAGCCGACTAGCGGGGGGATACACAGATACGCAGTATTTT.

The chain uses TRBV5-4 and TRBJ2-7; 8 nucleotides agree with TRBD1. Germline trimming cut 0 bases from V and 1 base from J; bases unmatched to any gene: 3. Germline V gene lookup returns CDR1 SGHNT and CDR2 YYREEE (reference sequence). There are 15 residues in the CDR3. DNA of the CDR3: TGTGCCAGCAGCTTGGGGACAGGGAGATCCTACGAGCAGTACTTC. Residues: CASSLGTGRSYEQYF.

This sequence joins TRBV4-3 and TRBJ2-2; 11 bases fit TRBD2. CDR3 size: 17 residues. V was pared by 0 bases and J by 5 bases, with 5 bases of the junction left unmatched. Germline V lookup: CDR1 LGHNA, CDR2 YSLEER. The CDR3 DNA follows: TGCGCCAGCAGCCAAGAGATAGCGGGGGGGCGAACCGGGGAGCTGTTTTTT. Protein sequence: CASSQEIAGGRTGELFF.

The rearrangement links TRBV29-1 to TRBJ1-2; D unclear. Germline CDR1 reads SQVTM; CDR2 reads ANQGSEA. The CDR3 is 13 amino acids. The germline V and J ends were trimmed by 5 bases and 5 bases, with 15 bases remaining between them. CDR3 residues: CSVISPEGYGYTF. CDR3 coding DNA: TGCAGCGTTATTAGCCCAGAGGGTTATGGCTACACCTTC.

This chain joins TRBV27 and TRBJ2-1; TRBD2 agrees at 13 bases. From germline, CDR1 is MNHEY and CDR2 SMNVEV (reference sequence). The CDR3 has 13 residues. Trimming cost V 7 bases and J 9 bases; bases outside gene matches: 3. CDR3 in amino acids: CASKTSGGSEQFF. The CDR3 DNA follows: TGTGCCAGCAAGACTAGCGGGGGGTCTGAGCAGTTCTTC.

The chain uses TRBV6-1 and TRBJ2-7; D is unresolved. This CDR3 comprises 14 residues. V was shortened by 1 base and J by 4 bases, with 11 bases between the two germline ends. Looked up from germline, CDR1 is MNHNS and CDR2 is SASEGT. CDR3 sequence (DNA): TGTGCCAGCAGTGAAGGGAAAGTCTGGTACGAGCAGTACTTC. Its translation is CASSEGKVWYEQYF.

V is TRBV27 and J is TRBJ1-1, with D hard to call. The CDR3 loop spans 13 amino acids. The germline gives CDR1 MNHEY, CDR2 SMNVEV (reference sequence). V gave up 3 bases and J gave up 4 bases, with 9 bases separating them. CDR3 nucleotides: TGTGCCAGCAGTTTCTTGAGAAGCACTGAAGCTTTCTTT. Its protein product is CASSFLRSTEAFF.

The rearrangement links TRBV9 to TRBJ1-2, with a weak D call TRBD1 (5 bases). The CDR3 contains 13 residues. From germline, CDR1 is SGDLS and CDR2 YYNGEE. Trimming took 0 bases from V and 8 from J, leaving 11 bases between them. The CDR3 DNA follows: TGTGCCAGCAGCGTAGCTGGGACGGCCGGCTACACCTTC. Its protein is CASSVAGTAGYTF.

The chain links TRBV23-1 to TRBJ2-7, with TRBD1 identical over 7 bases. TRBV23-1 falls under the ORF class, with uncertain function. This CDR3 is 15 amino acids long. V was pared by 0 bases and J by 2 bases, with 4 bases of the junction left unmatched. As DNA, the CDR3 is TGCGCCAGCAGTCAATCGAAGGGACAGACCTACGAGCAGTACTTC. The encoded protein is CASSQSKGQTYEQYF.

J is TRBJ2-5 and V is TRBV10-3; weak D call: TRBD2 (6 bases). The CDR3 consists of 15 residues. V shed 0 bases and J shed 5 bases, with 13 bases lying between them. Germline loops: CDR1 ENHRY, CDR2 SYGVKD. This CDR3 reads CAISESVGGTETQYF. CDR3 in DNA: TGTGCCATCAGTGAGTCGGTGGGGGGAACGGAGACCCAGTACTTC.

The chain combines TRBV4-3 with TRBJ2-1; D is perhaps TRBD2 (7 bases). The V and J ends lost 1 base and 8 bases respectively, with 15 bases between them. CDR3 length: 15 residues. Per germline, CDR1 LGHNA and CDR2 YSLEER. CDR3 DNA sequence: TGCGCCAGCAGCCAAGCTAGGGGGGGGCCCGATGAGCAGTTCTTC. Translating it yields CASSQARGGPDEQFF.

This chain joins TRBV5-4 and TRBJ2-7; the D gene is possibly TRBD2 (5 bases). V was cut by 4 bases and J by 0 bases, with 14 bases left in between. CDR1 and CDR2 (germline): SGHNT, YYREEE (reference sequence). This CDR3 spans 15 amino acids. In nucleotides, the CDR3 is TGTGCCAGCAGCGTCGGGGAGTTTCGCTCCTACGAGCAGTACTTC. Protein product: CASSVGEFRSYEQYF.

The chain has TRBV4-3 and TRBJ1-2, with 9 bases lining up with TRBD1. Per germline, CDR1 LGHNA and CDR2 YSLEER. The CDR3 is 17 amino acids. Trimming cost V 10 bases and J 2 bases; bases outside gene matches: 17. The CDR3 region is CATTSGVNRGLNYGYTF. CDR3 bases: TGCGCCACCACCTCGGGGGTCAACAGGGGGCTCAACTATGGCTACACCTTC.

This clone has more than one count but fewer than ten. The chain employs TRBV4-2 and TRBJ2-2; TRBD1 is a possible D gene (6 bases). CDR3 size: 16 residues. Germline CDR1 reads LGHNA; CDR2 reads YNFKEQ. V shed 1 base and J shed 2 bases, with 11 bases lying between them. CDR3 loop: CASSQGQEPNTGELFF. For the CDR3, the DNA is TGTGCCAGCAGCCAAGGACAGGAGCCCAACACCGGGGAGCTGTTTTTT.